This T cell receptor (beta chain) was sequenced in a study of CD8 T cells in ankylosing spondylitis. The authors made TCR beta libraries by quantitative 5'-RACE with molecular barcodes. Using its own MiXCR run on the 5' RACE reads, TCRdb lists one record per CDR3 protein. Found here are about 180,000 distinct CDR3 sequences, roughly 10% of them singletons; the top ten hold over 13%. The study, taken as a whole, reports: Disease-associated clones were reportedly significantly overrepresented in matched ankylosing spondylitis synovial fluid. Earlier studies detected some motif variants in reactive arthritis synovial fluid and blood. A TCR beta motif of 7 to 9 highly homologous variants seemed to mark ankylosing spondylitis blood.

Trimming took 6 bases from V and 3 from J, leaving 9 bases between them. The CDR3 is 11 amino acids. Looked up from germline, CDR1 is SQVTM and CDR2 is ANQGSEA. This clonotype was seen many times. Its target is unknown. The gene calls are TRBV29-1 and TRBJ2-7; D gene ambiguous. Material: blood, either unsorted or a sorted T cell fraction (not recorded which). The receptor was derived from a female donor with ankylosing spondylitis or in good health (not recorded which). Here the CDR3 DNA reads TGCAGCGTCCCCACCAGCTACGAGCAGTACTTC. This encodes CSVPTSYEQYF.